Shown below are 20 T cell receptor beta chains from a single sample sequenced in a study of response to subunit inactivated influenza vaccine. A single record per CDR3 protein comes from TCRdb applying MiXCR to the RT-PCR reads. The sample records about 500,000 distinct CDR3 sequences, more than 7% being singletons. Sequences were derived from PBMCs from blood, sampled roughly 24 months after vaccination. The receptors here all came from a man aged 45 to 70 who received an inactivated influenza vaccine.

This chain links TRBV5-1 with TRBJ2-2; D is unresolved. The CDR3 contains 14 residues. V was shortened by 7 bases and J by 0 bases, with 10 bases between the two germline ends. Per the germline V gene, CDR1 is SGHRS and CDR2 is YFSETQ. The CDR3 sequence is CASQEGPNTGELFF. The DNA for the CDR3 is TGCGCCAGCCAGGAAGGCCCGAACACCGGGGAGCTGTTTTTT.

This clonotype came up a few times. V and J are TRBV3-1 and TRBJ2-7; TRBD1 matches at 7 bases. J gave up 7 bases and V 3 bases, and 12 bases lay outside the gene matches. The CDR3 is 15 amino acids. CDR1 is LGHDT, CDR2 YNNKEL, per germline (reference sequence). The CDR3 loop reads CASSHRGGPVWEQYF. CDR3 nucleotide sequence: TGTGCCAGCAGCCATAGAGGGGGCCCAGTTTGGGAGCAGTACTTC.

This clonotype was seen a handful of times. The CDR3 sequence: CASSKARTANNSPLHF. The CDR3 nucleotides read TGTGCCAGCAGCAAAGCGAGGACAGCGAATAATTCACCCCTCCACTTT. The chain joins TRBV21-1 to TRBJ1-6; TRBD1, as called in the table, went unchecked against the DNA. TRBV21-1 is a pseudogene locus. This CDR3 is 16 amino acids long.

The V gene is TRBV12-3 or TRBV12-4, the J gene TRBJ1-5; the D is unclear. V was clipped by 3 bases and J by 3 bases, with 12 bases between them. This CDR3 is built from 15 residues. The CDR3 is CASSFGRSYNQPQHF. As DNA, the CDR3 is TGTGCCAGCAGTTTTGGCAGGAGTTACAATCAGCCCCAGCATTTT.

The V gene is TRBV12-3 or TRBV12-4, the J gene TRBJ2-1; TRBD2 aligns across 10 bases. This CDR3 has 18 residues. The V and J ends lost 11 bases and 2 bases, in that order; junction bases with no gene match: 18. Here the CDR3 DNA reads TGTGCCTGCTGTTCTCAACTAGCGGGACCCCGAACCTACAATGAGCAGTTCTTC. Protein sequence: CACCSQLAGPRTYNEQFF.

The rearrangement uses TRBV5-1 and TRBJ2-7; D call uncertain. Trimming stripped 1 base from V and 5 bases from J, with 13 bases between. This CDR3 has 14 residues. CDR1 and CDR2 (germline): SGHRS, YFSETQ. CDR3 DNA sequence: TGCGCCAGCAGCTTGAGTCAGGCGATTCACGAGCAGTACTTC. It codes for CASSLSQAIHEQYF.

This clonotype was seen ten or more times. The genes are TRBV5-1 and TRBJ1-1; TRBD1 might be the D (6 bases). V shed 2 bases and J shed 6 bases, with 17 bases lying between them. Per the germline V gene, CDR1 is SGHRS and CDR2 is YFSETQ. The CDR3 is made up of 15 amino acids. The CDR3 DNA reads as TGCGCCAGCAGCTTAAGTCTTGGGGCAGGGGCTGAAGCTTTCTTT. Residues: CASSLSLGAGAEAFF.

This clonotype occurred a few times. The chain employs TRBV3-1 and TRBJ2-5; 12 bases fit TRBD2. CDR1 is LGHDT, CDR2 YNNKEL, per germline (reference sequence). This CDR3 is 15 amino acids long. J was trimmed by 4 bases and V by 3 bases; bases with no gene match: 3. The CDR3 region has the DNA TGTGCCAGCAGCCACAAGGGACTAGCGGGAGAGACCCAGTACTTC. It encodes CASSHKGLAGETQYF.

There are a few counts of this clonotype. The chain carries TRBV4-2 and TRBJ2-6; the D gene is possibly TRBD2 (5 bases). V lost 1 base and J lost 2, with 12 bases in between. There are 17 residues in the CDR3. Germline CDR1 LGHNA, CDR2 YNFKEQ. The DNA of the CDR3 is TGTGCCAGCAGCCAAGGGACCTGGGGAGCTGGGGCCAACGTCCTGACTTTC. This gives the protein CASSQGTWGAGANVLTF.

The CDR3 nucleotides are TGTGCCATCAACGCCTGGCAGGGGGAGACCCAGTACTTC. Protein product: CAINAWQGETQYF. The J gene is TRBJ2-5, the V gene TRBV10-3; D is possibly TRBD1 (6 bases). V lost 7 bases and J lost 5, with 14 bases in between. The length of the CDR3 is 13 residues. Per the germline V gene, CDR1 is ENHRY and CDR2 is SYGVKD.

This clonotype was detected a few times. The chain recombines TRBV4-1 with TRBJ2-1, with 10 positions matching TRBD1. This CDR3 is 16 amino acids long. Per germline, CDR1 MGHRA and CDR2 YSYEKL. J was trimmed by 10 bases and V by 1 base; bases with no gene match: 10. The CDR3: CASSQVGQGVRKEQFF. CDR3 nucleotide sequence: TGCGCCAGCAGCCAAGTAGGACAGGGGGTCCGCAAGGAGCAGTTCTTC.

This clonotype has ten or more counts. Here the CDR3 reads CASSAQGIYSPLHF. The CDR3 region has the DNA TGTGCCAGCAGTGCACAGGGAATTTATTCACCCCTCCACTTT. This rearrangement joins TRBV12-3 or TRBV12-4 to TRBJ1-6; tentative D call: TRBD1 (6 bases). The V end was cut by 5 bases, the J end by 8 bases, with 13 bases between. CDR3 length equals 14 residues.

This rearrangement joins TRBV9 to TRBJ2-3; tentatively, D is TRBD2 (6 bases). Germline values: CDR1 SGDLS, CDR2 YYNGEE. Trimming removed 3 bases at V and 0 bases at J, with 14 bases between. The CDR3 runs 16 residues. CDR3 sequence reads: CASSATGTSSTDTQYF. The DNA for the CDR3 is TGTGCCAGCAGCGCAACCGGGACTTCAAGCACAGATACGCAGTATTTT.

Ten or more counts support this clonotype. The chain joins TRBV11-2 to TRBJ2-7; TRBD1 matches 8 bases. From germline, CDR1 is SGHAT and CDR2 FQNNGV. V shed 4 bases and J 5 bases; nucleotides not matched to a gene: 10. This CDR3 has 15 amino acids. CDR3 in DNA: TGTGCCAGCAGCTCCACGGACAGGGCTGGCAACGAGCAGTACTTC. This encodes CASSSTDRAGNEQYF.

In its sample, this clonotype was seen many times. The J gene is TRBJ2-2, the V gene TRBV14, with D unresolved. Trimming shortened V by 0 bases and J by 4 bases, and 3 bases separated the two germline ends. Germline values: CDR1 SGHDN, CDR2 FVKESK. This CDR3 contains 13 residues. DNA for the CDR3: TGTGCCAGCAGCCAAGACCTCACCGGGGAGCTGTTTTTT. This codes for CASSQDLTGELFF.

The chain is built from TRBV3-1 and TRBJ2-1; D is uncertain. The CDR3 is made up of 15 amino acids. Trimming took off 5 bases at V and 0 bases at J, with 11 bases between the two ends. CDR1 LGHDT and CDR2 YNNKEL come from the germline V gene (reference sequence). CDR3 residues: CASSLSASSYNEQFF. The CDR3 nucleotides are TGTGCCAGCAGCTTAAGCGCCAGCTCCTACAATGAGCAGTTCTTC.

This clonotype showed up just a few times. The V call is TRBV6-1, the J call TRBJ2-2, with 8 positions matching TRBD2. Losses at the gene ends were 2 bases for V and 7 bases for J; bases not matched to a gene: 6. Germline CDR1 reads MNHNS; CDR2 reads SASEGT. The CDR3 is 15 residues long. CDR3 amino acids: CASSEPGGRGGELFF. The CDR3 DNA reads as TGTGCCAGCAGTGAACCGGGAGGGCGTGGCGGGGAGCTGTTTTTT.

This clonotype was seen only a few times. The V and J genes are TRBV7-8 and TRBJ2-4; D possibly corresponds to TRBD1 (5 bases). Germline CDR1 is SGHVS and CDR2 is FQNEAQ. The CDR3 is 16 residues long. V was cut by 5 bases and J by 0 bases, with 14 bases left in between. CDR3 sequence: CASSRAGNLAKNIQYF. CDR3 nucleotide sequence: TGTGCCAGCAGCCGGGCAGGGAATCTAGCCAAAAACATTCAGTACTTC.

This clonotype has more than one count but fewer than ten. This sequence joins TRBV12-3 or TRBV12-4 and TRBJ2-3; 9 nucleotides line up with TRBD2. The CDR3 extends over 16 amino acids. The trim removed 2 bases at V and 4 bases at J, leaving 7 bases unmatched. CDR3 in amino acids: CASSLRAGGRPDTQYF. In DNA form, the CDR3 reads TGTGCCAGCAGTTTAAGGGCGGGAGGGCGACCAGATACGCAGTATTTT.

This clonotype has more than one count but fewer than ten. The chain links TRBV5-1 to TRBJ2-7, with TRBD1 identical over 9 bases. The CDR3 is 14 amino acids. V shed 4 bases, J shed 6 bases, and the junction held 8 bases outside the gene matches. CDR1 is SGHRS and CDR2 is YFSETQ in the germline V gene. The CDR3 reads CASSPGQGPSEQYF. In nucleotides, the CDR3 is TGCGCCAGCAGCCCAGGACAGGGGCCCTCCGAGCAGTACTTC.